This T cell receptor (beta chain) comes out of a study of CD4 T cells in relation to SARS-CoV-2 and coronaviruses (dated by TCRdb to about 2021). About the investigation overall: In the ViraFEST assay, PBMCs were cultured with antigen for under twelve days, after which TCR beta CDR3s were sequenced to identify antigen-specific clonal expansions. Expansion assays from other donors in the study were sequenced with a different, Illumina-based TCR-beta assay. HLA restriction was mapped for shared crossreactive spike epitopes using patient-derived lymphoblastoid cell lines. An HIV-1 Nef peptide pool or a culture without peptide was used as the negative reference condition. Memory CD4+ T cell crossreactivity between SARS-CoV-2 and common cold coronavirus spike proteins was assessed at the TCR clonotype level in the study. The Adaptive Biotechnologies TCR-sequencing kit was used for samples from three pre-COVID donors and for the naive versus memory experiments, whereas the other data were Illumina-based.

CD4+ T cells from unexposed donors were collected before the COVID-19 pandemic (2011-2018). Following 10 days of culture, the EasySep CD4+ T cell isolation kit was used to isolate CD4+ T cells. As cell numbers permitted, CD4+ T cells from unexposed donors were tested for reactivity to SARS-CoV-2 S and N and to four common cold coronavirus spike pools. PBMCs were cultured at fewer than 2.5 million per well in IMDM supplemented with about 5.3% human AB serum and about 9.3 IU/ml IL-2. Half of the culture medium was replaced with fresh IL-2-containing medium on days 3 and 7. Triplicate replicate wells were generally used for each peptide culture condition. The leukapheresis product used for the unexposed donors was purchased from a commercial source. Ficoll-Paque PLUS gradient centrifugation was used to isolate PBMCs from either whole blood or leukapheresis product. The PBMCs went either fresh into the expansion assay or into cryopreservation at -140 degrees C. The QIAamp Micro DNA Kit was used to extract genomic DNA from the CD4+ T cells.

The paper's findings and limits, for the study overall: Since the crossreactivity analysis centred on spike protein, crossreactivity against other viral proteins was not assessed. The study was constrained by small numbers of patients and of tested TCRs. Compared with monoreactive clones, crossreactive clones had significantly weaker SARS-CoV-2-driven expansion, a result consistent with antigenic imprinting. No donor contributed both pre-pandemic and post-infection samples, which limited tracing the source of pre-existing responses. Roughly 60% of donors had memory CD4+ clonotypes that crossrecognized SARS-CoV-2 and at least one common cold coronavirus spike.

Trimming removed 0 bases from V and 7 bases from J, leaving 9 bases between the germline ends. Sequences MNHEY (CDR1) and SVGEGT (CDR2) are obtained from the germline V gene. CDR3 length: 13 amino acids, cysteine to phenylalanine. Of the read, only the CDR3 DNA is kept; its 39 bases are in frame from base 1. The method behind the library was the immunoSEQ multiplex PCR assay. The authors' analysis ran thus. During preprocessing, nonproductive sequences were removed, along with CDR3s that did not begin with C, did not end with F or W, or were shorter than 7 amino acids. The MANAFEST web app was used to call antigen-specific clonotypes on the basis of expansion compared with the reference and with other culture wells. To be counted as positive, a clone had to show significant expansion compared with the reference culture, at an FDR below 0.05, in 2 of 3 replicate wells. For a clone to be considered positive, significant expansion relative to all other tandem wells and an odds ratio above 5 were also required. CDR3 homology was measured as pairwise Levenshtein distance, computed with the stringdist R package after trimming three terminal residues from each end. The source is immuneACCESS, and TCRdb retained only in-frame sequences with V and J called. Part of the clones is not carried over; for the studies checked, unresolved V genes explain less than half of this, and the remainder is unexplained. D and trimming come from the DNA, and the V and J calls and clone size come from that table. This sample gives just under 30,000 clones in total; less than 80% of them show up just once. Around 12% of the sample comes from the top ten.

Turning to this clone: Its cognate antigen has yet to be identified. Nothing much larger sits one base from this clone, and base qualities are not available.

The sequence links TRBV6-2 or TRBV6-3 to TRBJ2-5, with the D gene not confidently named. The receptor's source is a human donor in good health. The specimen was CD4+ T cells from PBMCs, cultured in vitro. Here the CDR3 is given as CASSYSNRVTQYF. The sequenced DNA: TGTGCCAGCAGTTACTCGAATAGGGTGACCCAGTACTTC.